This T cell receptor beta chain was captured by sequencing in a study of T cells after posttransplantation cyclophosphamide. A remark on this clone: What it binds is not known.

Study-wide points: Skin or GI-infiltrating T cells shared few TRB sequences with blood. Recipient CMV seropositivity and CMV reactivation strongly tracked TRB clonality. Later post-transplant blood repertoires were often dominated by donor CD8+ memory clones.

Libraries were prepared by immunoSEQ multiplex PCR; TCRdb keeps only in-frame clonotypes and omits some of them. The sample holds under 40,000 clones, 91% seen once. Trimming removed 4 bases from V and 8 bases from J; junction bases left unmatched: 13. Germline V gene sequence: CDR1 LGHNA, CDR2 YNFKEQ. The CDR3 covers 16 residues. The naive gate required viable CD3+CD4+ or CD3+CD8+ cells with CCR7+CD45RA+CD45RO-CD95-CD27+CD28+ phenotype. The chain has TRBV4-2 and TRBJ1-3; 8 bases match TRBD1. The receptor was isolated from a man aged 30 to 39 in good health and a related stem cell transplant donor. The source material was naive CD4+ T cells sorted from blood. CDR3 in DNA: TGTGCCAGCAGCCCCACCGGAGCAGGGGGCTTTGACACCATATATTTT. Translated, it gives CASSPTGAGGFDTIYF.